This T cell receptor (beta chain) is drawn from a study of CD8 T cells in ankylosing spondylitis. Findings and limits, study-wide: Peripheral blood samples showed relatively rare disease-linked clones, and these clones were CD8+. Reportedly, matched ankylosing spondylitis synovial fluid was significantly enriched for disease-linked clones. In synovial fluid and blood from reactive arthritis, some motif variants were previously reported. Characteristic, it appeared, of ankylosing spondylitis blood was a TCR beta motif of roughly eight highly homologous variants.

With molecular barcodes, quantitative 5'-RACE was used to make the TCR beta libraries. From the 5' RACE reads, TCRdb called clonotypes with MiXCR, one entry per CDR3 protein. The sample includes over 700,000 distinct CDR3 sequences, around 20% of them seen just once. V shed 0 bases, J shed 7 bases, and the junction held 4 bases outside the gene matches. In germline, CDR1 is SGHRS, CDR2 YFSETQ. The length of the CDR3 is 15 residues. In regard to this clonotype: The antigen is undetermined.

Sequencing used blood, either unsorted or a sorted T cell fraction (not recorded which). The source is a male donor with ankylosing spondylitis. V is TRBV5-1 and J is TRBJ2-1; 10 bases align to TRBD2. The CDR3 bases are TGCGCCAGCAGCTTGGTAGCGGGAGGTCGAAATGAGCAGTTCTTC. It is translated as CASSLVAGGRNEQFF.